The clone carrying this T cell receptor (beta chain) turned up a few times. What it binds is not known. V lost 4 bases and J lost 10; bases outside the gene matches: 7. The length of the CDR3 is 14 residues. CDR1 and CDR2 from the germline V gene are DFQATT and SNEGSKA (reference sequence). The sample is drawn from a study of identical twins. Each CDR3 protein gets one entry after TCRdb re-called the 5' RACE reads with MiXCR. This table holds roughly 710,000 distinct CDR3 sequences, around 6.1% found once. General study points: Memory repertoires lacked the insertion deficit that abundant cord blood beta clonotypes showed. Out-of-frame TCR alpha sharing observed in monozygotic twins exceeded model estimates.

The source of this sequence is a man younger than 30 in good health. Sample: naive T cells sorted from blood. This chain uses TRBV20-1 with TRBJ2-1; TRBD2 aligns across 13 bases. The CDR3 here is CSATGLAGSREQFF. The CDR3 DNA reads TGCAGTGCTACGGGACTAGCGGGATCAAGAGAGCAGTTCTTC.